Below, 25 T cell receptor beta chains from the same sample are listed, as sequenced in a study of response to subunit inactivated influenza vaccine. TCRdb processed the RT-PCR reads anew with MiXCR; each CDR3 protein has one entry. The data show fewer than 700,000 distinct CDR3 sequences, 13% seen once. The sample here was PBMCs from blood, taken roughly 6 weeks after vaccination. The receptors derive from a man aged 45-65 years who received an inactivated influenza vaccine.

This clonotype appeared many times. The chain joins TRBV5-4 to TRBJ2-3; TRBD1 agrees at 9 bases. Unmatched junction bases numbered 5, after V lost 4 bases and J lost 5 bases. Germline values: CDR1 SGHNT, CDR2 YYREEE (reference sequence). The CDR3 contains 14 residues. The CDR3 sequence: CASSNRGQVDTQYF. DNA of the CDR3: TGTGCCAGCAGCAACAGGGGGCAGGTAGATACGCAGTATTTT.

V is TRBV29-1 and J is TRBJ2-1; tentatively, D is TRBD2 (5 bases). The V gene's germline CDR1 is SQVTM and CDR2 ANQGSEA. V was clipped by 6 bases and J by 5 bases, with 8 bases between them. The CDR3 has 11 residues. DNA for the CDR3: TGCAGCGTCCGACTAAACAATGAGCAGTTCTTC. It codes for CSVRLNNEQFF.

This sequence joins TRBV10-3 and TRBJ2-5; possible D gene TRBD1, 5 bases. This CDR3 is built from 14 residues. Between the trimmed V and J ends, which lost 4 bases and 5 bases, there was a span of 14 bases. CDR1 is ENHRY and CDR2 is SYGVKD in the germline V gene. The CDR3 sequence is CAISATVRQETQYF. DNA of the CDR3: TGTGCCATCAGTGCTACAGTGCGACAGGAGACCCAGTACTTC.

This clonotype was seen a handful of times. The V gene is TRBV29-1, the J gene TRBJ2-3; 12 nucleotides align to TRBD2. Germline CDR1 is SQVTM and CDR2 is ANQGSEA. This CDR3 is 16 amino acids long. V lost 5 bases and J lost 2; bases outside the gene matches: 8. CDR3 DNA sequence: TGCAGCGTTTCCGGACTAGCGGGGTCACACACAGATACGCAGTATTTT. Its protein product is CSVSGLAGSHTDTQYF.

The chain couples TRBV10-3 to TRBJ2-5; D is undetermined. The CDR3 is made up of 13 amino acids. Germline-derived CDR1 and CDR2 are ENHRY and SYGVKD. V dropped 0 bases and J dropped 5 bases, with 7 bases sitting between them. CDR3: CAISESKEETQYF. CDR3 nucleotide sequence: TGTGCCATCAGTGAGTCGAAAGAGGAGACCCAGTACTTC.

The chain is built from TRBV6-2 or TRBV6-3 and TRBJ2-1, with D perhaps being TRBD1 or TRBD2 (6 bases each). CDR1 is MNHEY and CDR2 is SVGEGT in the germline V gene. The CDR3 consists of 13 residues. V lost 7 bases, J lost 5 bases, and 12 bases lay in between. The chain's CDR3 is CASKGGLNNEQFF. CDR3 nucleotides: TGTGCCAGCAAGGGGGGACTGAACAATGAGCAGTTCTTC.

The chain joins TRBV5-1 to TRBJ2-2; D is uncertain. Trimming took 3 bases from V and 2 from J, leaving 17 bases between them. From germline, CDR1 is SGHRS and CDR2 YFSETQ. The CDR3 consists of 17 residues. CDR3 loop: CASSSAGYLPNTGELFF. The DNA of the CDR3 is TGCGCCAGCAGCTCGGCAGGATACCTTCCCAACACCGGGGAGCTGTTTTTT.

The chain is built from TRBV4-3 and TRBJ2-3; 10 nucleotides align to TRBD2. CDR1 is LGHNA, CDR2 YSLEER, per germline. V lost 5 bases, J lost 5 bases, and 13 bases stayed unmatched. The CDR3 is made up of 17 amino acids. The DNA of the CDR3 is TGCGCCAGCAGCTACTCCTACACTAGCGGGGCGGGAGATACGCAGTATTTT. Translated: CASSYSYTSGAGDTQYF.

At least ten counts were recorded for this clonotype. J is TRBJ2-3 and V is TRBV5-1, with a tentative D call TRBD2 (7 bases). The V end lost 8 bases, the J end lost 3 bases, and 16 bases lay between the germline ends. The CDR3 has 14 residues. Germline CDR1 is SGHRS and CDR2 is YFSETQ. CDR3 sequence (DNA): TGCGCCAGTCAGAGGGGGGGATCAACAGATACGCAGTATTTT. Protein sequence: CASQRGGSTDTQYF.

The chain recombines TRBV10-3 with TRBJ2-4; 7 bases align to TRBD1. V was pared by 0 bases and J by 7 bases, with 9 bases of the junction left unmatched. The CDR3 is made up of 16 amino acids. Looked up from germline, CDR1 is ENHRY and CDR2 is SYGVKD. CDR3 DNA sequence: TGTGCCATCAGTGAGTCGGTGATCGACAGGGCGAACATTCAGTACTTC. Translation: CAISESVIDRANIQYF.

The J gene is TRBJ2-5, the V gene TRBV7-8; D is possibly TRBD2 (5 bases). Germline V gene sequence: CDR1 SGHVS, CDR2 FQNEAQ. CDR3 length: 14 residues. V was clipped by 5 bases and J by 3 bases, with 13 bases between them. CDR3 region: CASSAFGREETQYF. The CDR3 nucleotides read TGTGCCAGCAGCGCTTTTGGGCGGGAAGAGACCCAGTACTTC.

This clonotype occurred many times. The chain combines TRBV7-8 with TRBJ2-1; D not resolved. This CDR3 spans 13 amino acids. V shed 5 bases and J shed 15 bases, with 20 bases lying between them. Germline lookup yields CDR1 SGHVS and CDR2 FQNEAQ. The CDR3 here is CASSPSPSISRFF. The CDR3 DNA reads TGTGCCAGCAGCCCCAGTCCAAGCATTAGCAGGTTCTTC. Based on the CDR3 plus reference TRBV7-8 and TRBJ2-1, the full variable domain is GAGVSQSPRYKVAKRGQDVALRCDPISGHVSLFWYQQALGQGPEFLTYFQNEAQLDKSGLPSDRFFAERPEGSVSTLKIQRTQQEDSAVYLCASSPSPSISRFFGPGTRLTVL.

The chain links TRBV20-1 to TRBJ2-2; no reliable D call. The CDR3 has 14 residues. The germline V gene encodes CDR1 DFQATT and CDR2 SNEGSKA (reference sequence). V lost 0 bases, J lost 2 bases, and 7 bases lay in between. In DNA, the CDR3 is TGCAGTGCTAGAGAGGGAAGCAACACCGGGGAGCTGTTTTTT. It is translated as CSAREGSNTGELFF.

A few counts support this clonotype. The chain uses TRBV4-1 and TRBJ1-1; maybe TRBD1 (5 bases). Germline CDR1 and CDR2: MGHRA and YSYEKL. This CDR3 has 16 residues. The V gene lost 3 bases and the J gene lost 0 bases, with 14 bases spanning the gap. CDR3 residues: CASSHRRGELNTEAFF. Here the CDR3 DNA reads TGCGCCAGCAGCCACCGAAGGGGCGAGCTGAACACTGAAGCTTTCTTT.

This clonotype showed up many times. This chain joins TRBV20-1 and TRBJ2-1, with TRBD2 matching 11 bases. V shed 0 bases and J 6 bases; nucleotides not matched to a gene: 4. CDR3 length: 15 residues. Germline V gene lookup returns CDR1 DFQATT and CDR2 SNEGSKA (reference sequence). The CDR3 loop reads CSARDASGGTNEQFF. The CDR3 nucleotides read TGCAGTGCTAGAGACGCTAGCGGGGGGACCAATGAGCAGTTCTTC.

This clonotype was observed a handful of times. The chain employs TRBV5-6 and TRBJ2-1; 13 nucleotides match TRBD2. CDR1 and CDR2 (germline): SGHDT, YYEEEE. This CDR3 spans 20 amino acids. V shed 0 bases and J 0 bases; nucleotides not matched to a gene: 9. CDR3 DNA sequence: TGTGCCAGCAGCTTGGTACTAGCGGGGGGGATAAGAAGCTCCTACAATGAGCAGTTCTTC. Its translation: CASSLVLAGGIRSSYNEQFF.

The rearrangement joins TRBV25-1 to TRBJ1-2; D is possibly TRBD1 (6 bases). The V and J ends lost 2 bases and 7 bases respectively, with 11 bases between them. CDR3 size: 13 residues. Germline CDR1 and CDR2: MGHDK and SYGVNS. The CDR3: CASSEDKGGGYTF. The CDR3 coding sequence is TGTGCCAGCAGTGAAGACAAAGGGGGTGGCTACACCTTC.

The rearrangement joins TRBV12-3 or TRBV12-4 to TRBJ1-5; tentatively, D is TRBD1 (6 bases). This CDR3 has 14 residues. Trimming took 5 bases from V and 2 from J, leaving 10 bases between them. The CDR3 coding sequence is TGTGCCAGCAGTGGGGGCGTCGGCAATCAGCCCCAGCATTTT. Protein: CASSGGVGNQPQHF.

The V and J genes are TRBV20-1 and TRBJ2-7, with a weak D call TRBD1 (5 bases). Germline V gene sequence: CDR1 DFQATT, CDR2 SNEGSKA (reference sequence). CDR3 length equals 13 residues. V shed 4 bases and J shed 2 bases, with 12 bases lying between them. The CDR3: CSANGQGTYEQYF. For the CDR3, the DNA is TGCAGTGCTAACGGTCAGGGCACCTACGAGCAGTACTTC.

This clonotype was found many times. The rearrangement links TRBV5-1 to TRBJ1-2; 9 bases align to TRBD1. V dropped 4 bases and J dropped 6; count of bases not matched to a gene: 10. The CDR3 length is 15 residues. Germline loops: CDR1 SGHRS, CDR2 YFSETQ. The CDR3 sequence: CASSHNTGGRDGYTF. CDR3 coding DNA: TGCGCCAGCAGCCACAATACAGGGGGCAGAGATGGCTACACCTTC.

The chain employs TRBV5-1 and TRBJ2-7; D not resolved. CDR3 length: 15 amino acids. V lost 6 bases to trimming and J lost 0 bases, with 16 bases between them. The germline V gene has CDR1 SGHRS and CDR2 YFSETQ. The CDR3 nucleotides read TGCGCCAGCAAGCTACTCTCCCCCAGCTCCTACGAGCAGTACTTC. Translation gives CASKLLSPSSYEQYF.

This clonotype has only a few counts. The rearrangement joins TRBV20-1 to TRBJ2-6; D not certain. This CDR3 comprises 16 residues. The V gene's germline CDR1 is DFQATT and CDR2 SNEGSKA (reference sequence). V gave up 0 bases and J gave up 5 bases, with 14 bases separating them. CDR3 residues: CSARDPRPWRANVLTF. The CDR3 DNA follows: TGCAGTGCTAGAGACCCCCGGCCGTGGCGGGCCAACGTCCTGACTTTC.

This clonotype was counted ten times or more. The chain combines TRBV9 with TRBJ2-7; D possibly corresponds to TRBD1 (5 bases). Trimming pared 0 bases from V and 2 bases from J, leaving 9 bases between. Germline CDR1 SGDLS, CDR2 YYNGEE. This CDR3 region has 14 residues. CDR3 nucleotide sequence: TGTGCCAGCAGCGTAGGTCTGGGGCCCTACGAGCAGTACTTC. Protein: CASSVGLGPYEQYF.

This clonotype has ten or more counts. The V call is TRBV7-2, the J call TRBJ2-1; D not resolved. Trimming pared 1 base from V and 6 bases from J, leaving 10 bases between. The germline CDR1 and CDR2 sequences are SGHTA and FQGNSA. CDR3 length equals 14 residues. The CDR3, as DNA: TGTGCCAGCAGCTTAGGGCCGAGGACCAATGAGCAGTTCTTC. As protein: CASSLGPRTNEQFF.

Many counts were recorded for this clonotype. The chain joins TRBV4-2 to TRBJ2-5, with D hard to call. Germline V gene data show CDR1 as LGHNA and CDR2 as YNFKEQ. V was clipped by 1 base and J by 4 bases, with 13 bases between them. The CDR3 loop spans 15 amino acids. The CDR3 sequence is CASSQAWRTGETQYF. Written as DNA, the CDR3 is TGTGCCAGCAGCCAAGCGTGGCGGACGGGAGAGACCCAGTACTTC.